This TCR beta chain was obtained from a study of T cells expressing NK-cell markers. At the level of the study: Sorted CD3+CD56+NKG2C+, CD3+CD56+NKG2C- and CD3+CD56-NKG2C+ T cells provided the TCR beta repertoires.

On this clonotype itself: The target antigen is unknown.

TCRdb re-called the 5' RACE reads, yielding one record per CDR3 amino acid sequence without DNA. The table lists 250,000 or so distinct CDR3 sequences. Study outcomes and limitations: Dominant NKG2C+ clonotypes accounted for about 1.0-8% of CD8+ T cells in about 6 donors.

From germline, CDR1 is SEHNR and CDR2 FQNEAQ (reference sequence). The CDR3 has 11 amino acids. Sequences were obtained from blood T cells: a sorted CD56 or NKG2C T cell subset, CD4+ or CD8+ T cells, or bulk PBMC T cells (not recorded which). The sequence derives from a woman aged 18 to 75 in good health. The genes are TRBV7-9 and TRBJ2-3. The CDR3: CASNVADTQYF.